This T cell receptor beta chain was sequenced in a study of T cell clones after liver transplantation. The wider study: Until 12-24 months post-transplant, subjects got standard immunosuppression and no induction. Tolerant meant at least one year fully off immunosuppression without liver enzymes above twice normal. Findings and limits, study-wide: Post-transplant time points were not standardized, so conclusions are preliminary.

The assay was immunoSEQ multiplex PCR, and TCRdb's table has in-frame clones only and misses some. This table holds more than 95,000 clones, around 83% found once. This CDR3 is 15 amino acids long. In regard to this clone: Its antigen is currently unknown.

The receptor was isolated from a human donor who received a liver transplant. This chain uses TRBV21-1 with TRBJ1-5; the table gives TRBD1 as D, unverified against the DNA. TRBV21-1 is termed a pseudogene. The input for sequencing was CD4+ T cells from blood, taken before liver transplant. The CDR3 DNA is TGTGCCAGCAGCAATCCGGACAGGGATGAGGAGCCCCAGCATTTT. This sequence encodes CASSNPDRDEEPQHF.